What follows are 19 T cell receptor beta chains derived from one specimen sequenced in a study of PD-1 blockade in classical Hodgkin lymphoma. The method was immunoSEQ multiplex PCR; TCRdb's version includes in-frame clones alone and lacks a portion of them. The data hold 80,000 to 95,000 clones, with more than 80% observed a single time. The time point denotes: cycle 4 day 1 (C4D1), after more than five weeks of nivolumab. Each patient relapsed following autologous stem cell transplantation, and prior brentuximab vedotin exposure differed. The sequenced sample was peripheral blood mononuclear cells (PBMCs), obtained before the fourth cycle of nivolumab. All receptors come from a human donor with classical Hodgkin lymphoma.

The gene calls are TRBV6-1 and TRBJ2-7; no clear D gene. CDR3 size: 14 residues. V was trimmed by 6 bases and J by 5 bases, leaving 17 bases between them. Germline CDR1 and CDR2: MNHNS and SASEGT. The CDR3 DNA follows: TGTGCCAGCAGGGGTTGGGCTAGTTCCAACGAGCAGTACTTC. Encoded protein: CASRGWASSNEQYF.

This clone was counted a few times. The CDR3 bases are TGTGCCAGCTCACAGCAGGGGTCCTACTCTGGAAACACCATATATTTT. Translating it yields CASSQQGSYSGNTIYF. This chain joins TRBV18 and TRBJ1-3; TRBD1 might be the D (6 bases). This CDR3 has 16 residues. Germline V CDR1 and CDR2: KGHSH, LQKENI. V was shortened by 4 bases and J by 0 bases, with 13 bases between the two germline ends.

The gene calls are TRBV19 and TRBJ1-3; TRBD1 matches 7 bases. V dropped 2 bases and J dropped 4; count of bases not matched to a gene: 2. The length of the CDR3 is 14 residues. CDR1 is LNHDA and CDR2 is SQIVND in the germline V gene (reference sequence). Here the CDR3 reads CASSIRGRGNTIYF. The CDR3 DNA reads TGTGCCAGTAGTATAAGGGGGCGAGGAAACACCATATATTTT.

This rearrangement joins TRBV10-3 to TRBJ2-1; perhaps TRBD1 as D (6 bases). The V end was cut by 3 bases, the J end by 2 bases, with 8 bases between. The CDR3 is 14 residues long. Germline V gives CDR1 ENHRY, CDR2 SYGVKD. CDR3 coding DNA: TGTGCCATCAGTGATGGGGGCCCCTACAATGAGCAGTTCTTC. Translation: CAISDGGPYNEQFF.

The V gene is TRBV7-8, the J gene TRBJ1-2, with D maybe TRBD1 (5 bases). The CDR3 is made up of 14 amino acids. V was trimmed by 5 bases and J by 6 bases, leaving 16 bases between them. Germline values: CDR1 SGHVS, CDR2 FQNEAQ. The CDR3 coding sequence is TGTGCCAGCAGCGCTAGGGACGGACCTGATGGCTACACCTTC. Protein sequence: CASSARDGPDGYTF.

The genes are TRBV9 and TRBJ2-5; perhaps TRBD2 as D (6 bases). Germline values: CDR1 SGDLS, CDR2 YYNGEE. The CDR3 spans 16 residues. Trimming stripped 3 bases from V and 7 bases from J, with 22 bases between. CDR3 sequence reads: CASSDDASDRRWTQYF. In nucleotides, the CDR3 is TGTGCCAGCAGCGACGACGCTAGCGACCGAAGGTGGACCCAGTACTTC. The variable domain in full, completed from reference TRBV9 and TRBJ2-5, reads DSGVTQTPKHLITATGQRVTLRCSPRSGDLSVYWYQQSLDQGLQFLIQYYNGEERAKGNILERFSAQQFPDLHSELNLSSLELGDSALYFCASSDDASDRRWTQYFGPGTRLLVL.

J is TRBJ1-2 and V is TRBV9, with D perhaps matching TRBD1 (5 bases). Germline loops: CDR1 SGDLS, CDR2 YYNGEE. The length of the CDR3 is 15 residues. V gave up 1 base and J gave up 1 base, with 11 bases separating them. The CDR3 DNA sequence: TGTGCCAGCAGCGTAAACCAGGGAATTAACTATGGCTACACCTTC. This encodes CASSVNQGINYGYTF.

The chain has TRBV4-1 and TRBJ1-2; 7 bases map to TRBD1. The CDR3 runs to 14 residues. After removal of 1 base from V and 4 bases from J, the junction contained 3 bases not matched to a gene. The germline V gene has CDR1 MGHRA and CDR2 YSYEKL. The chain's CDR3 is CASSQGTGIYGYTF. For the CDR3, the DNA is TGCGCCAGCAGCCAAGGGACAGGTATCTATGGCTACACCTTC.

This clone was picked up many times. The V call is TRBV10-3, the J call TRBJ2-5, with 9 bases fitting TRBD2. CDR1 is ENHRY and CDR2 is SYGVKD in the germline V gene. CDR3 size: 16 residues. V shed 3 bases and J 4 bases; nucleotides not matched to a gene: 9. This CDR3 reads CAISDMGLADGETQYF. DNA of the CDR3: TGTGCCATCAGTGACATGGGACTAGCTGACGGAGAGACCCAGTACTTC.

This clone was counted only a few times. The rearrangement joins TRBV6-6 to TRBJ1-1; TRBD1 is a possible D gene (5 bases). Germline V lookup: CDR1 MNHNY, CDR2 SVGAGI (reference sequence). Trimming shortened V by 7 bases and J by 10 bases, and 19 bases separated the two germline ends. The CDR3 extends over 13 amino acids. This chain's CDR3 is CASMAGRNLGAFF. The CDR3 DNA follows: TGTGCCAGCATGGCGGGACGCAATTTGGGAGCTTTCTTT.

The chain has TRBV19 and TRBJ2-7, with TRBD2 matching over 7 bases. In germline, CDR1 is LNHDA, CDR2 SQIVND (reference sequence). V was clipped by 5 bases and J by 4 bases; unmatched bases: 17. This CDR3 is 17 amino acids long. In DNA form, the CDR3 reads TGTGCCAGTAGTTTCACGAGTTCCCGCACGGGGGGATACGAGCAGTACTTC. Amino acid sequence: CASSFTSSRTGGYEQYF.

The chain combines TRBV5-1 with TRBJ1-2; 9 bases map to TRBD1. Germline CDR1 is SGHRS and CDR2 is YFSETQ. V lost 4 bases, J lost 5 bases, and 6 bases stayed unmatched. The CDR3 covers 14 residues. The CDR3 DNA follows: TGCGCCAGCAGCCGGGGACAGGGCACTTATGGCTACACCTTC. Translating it yields CASSRGQGTYGYTF.

The J gene is TRBJ2-7, the V gene TRBV2; TRBD1 matches 7 bases. The J segment lost 3 bases and the V segment lost 7 bases, leaving 6 bases of the junction unmatched. Germline V CDR1 and CDR2: SNHLY, FYNNEI. The CDR3 runs to 13 residues. The CDR3: CASTKRQGYEQYF. The CDR3 bases are TGTGCCAGCACTAAGAGACAGGGCTACGAGCAGTACTTC. The full variable domain, its missing parts supplied by reference TRBV2 and TRBJ2-7, is EPEVTQTPSHQVTQMGQEVILRCVPISNHLYFYWYRQILGQKVEFLVSFYNNEISEKSEIFDDQFSVERPDGSNFTLKIRSTKLEDSAMYFCASTKRQGYEQYFGPGTRLTVT.

This chain uses TRBV6-1 with TRBJ2-6; maybe TRBD2 (6 bases). There are 18 residues in the CDR3. The germline CDR1 and CDR2 sequences are MNHNS and SASEGT. Between the trimmed V and J ends, which lost 4 bases and 3 bases, there was a span of 19 bases. Here the CDR3 reads CASSGRDVWRLGANVLTF. CDR3 nucleotide sequence: TGTGCCAGCAGTGGGCGGGACGTTTGGAGGCTTGGGGCCAACGTCCTGACTTTC.

The J gene is TRBJ2-3, the V gene TRBV2, with 9 bases matching TRBD1. This CDR3 is 16 amino acids long. The germline gives CDR1 SNHLY, CDR2 FYNNEI. J was trimmed by 0 bases and V by 6 bases; bases with no gene match: 7. In DNA form, the CDR3 reads TGTGCCAGCAGCAGCAGGACAGGGGACAGCACAGATACGCAGTATTTT. It is translated as CASSSRTGDSTDTQYF.

For the CDR3, the DNA is TGTGCCAGTAGGGGCGGGGCAGATACGCAGTATTTT. Translated: CASRGGADTQYF. The chain joins TRBV19 to TRBJ2-3; D is perhaps TRBD2 (6 bases). V lost 6 bases and J lost 4, with 8 bases in between. There are 12 residues in the CDR3. Germline assignment: CDR1 LNHDA and CDR2 SQIVND (reference sequence). The full variable domain, rest sourced from reference TRBV19 and TRBJ2-3, is DGGITQSPKYLFRKEGQNVTLSCEQNLNHDAMYWYRQDPGQGLRLIYYSQIVNDFQKGDIAEGYSVSREKKESFPLTVTSAQKNPTAFYLCASRGGADTQYFGPGTRLTVL.

This chain connects TRBV18 to TRBJ2-5, with 8 bases aligning to TRBD1. The V and J ends lost 0 bases and 5 bases, in that order; junction bases with no gene match: 5. The germline V gene has CDR1 KGHSH and CDR2 LQKENI. There are 15 residues in the CDR3. The chain's CDR3 is CASSPPNRGEETQYF. The CDR3 nucleotides are TGTGCCAGCTCACCACCGAACAGGGGGGAGGAGACCCAGTACTTC.

The chain uses TRBV4-2 and TRBJ2-3; 8 bases fit TRBD2. The V segment lost 4 bases and the J segment 3 bases; nucleotides outside the gene matches: 6. Germline values: CDR1 LGHNA, CDR2 YNFKEQ. The CDR3 is made up of 15 amino acids. In DNA form, the CDR3 reads TGTGCCAGCAGCCCAGTAGCTAGCGGGACAGATACGCAGTATTTT. Translation gives CASSPVASGTDTQYF.

This clone appeared once. This rearrangement joins TRBV29-1 to TRBJ2-5, with 10 positions matching TRBD1. Germline-derived CDR1 and CDR2 are SQVTM and ANQGSEA. The CDR3 spans 14 residues. Trimming at V came to 7 bases and at J to 4 bases, leaving 9 bases not matched to a gene. In nucleotides, the CDR3 is TGCAGCGCCCTGACAGGGGGCTCGCGAGAGACCCAGTACTTC. As protein: CSALTGGSRETQYF. Supplemented by reference TRBV29-1 and TRBJ2-5, the full variable domain reads SAVISQKPSRDICQRGTSLTIQCQVDSQVTMMFWYRQQPGQSLTLIATANQGSEATYESGFVIDKFPISRPNLTFSTLTVSNMSPEDSSIYLCSALTGGSRETQYFGPGTRLLVL.